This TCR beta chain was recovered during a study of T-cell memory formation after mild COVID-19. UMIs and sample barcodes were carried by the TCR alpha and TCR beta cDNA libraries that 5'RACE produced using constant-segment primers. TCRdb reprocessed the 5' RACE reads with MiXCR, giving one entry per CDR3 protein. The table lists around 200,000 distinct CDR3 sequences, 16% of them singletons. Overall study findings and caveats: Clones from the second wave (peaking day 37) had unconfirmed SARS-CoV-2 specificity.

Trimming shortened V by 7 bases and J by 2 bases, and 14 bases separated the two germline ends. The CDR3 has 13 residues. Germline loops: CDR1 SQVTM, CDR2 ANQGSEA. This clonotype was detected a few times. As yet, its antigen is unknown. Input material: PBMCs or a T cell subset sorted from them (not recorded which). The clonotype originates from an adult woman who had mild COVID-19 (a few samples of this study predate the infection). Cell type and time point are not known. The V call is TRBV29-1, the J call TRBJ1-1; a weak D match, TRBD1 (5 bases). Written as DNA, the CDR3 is TGCAGCGCCACCGGACACCTAAACACTGAAGCTTTCTTT. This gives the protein CSATGHLNTEAFF. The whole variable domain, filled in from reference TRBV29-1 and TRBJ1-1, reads SAVISQKPSRDICQRGTSLTIQCQVDSQVTMMFWYRQQPGQSLTLIATANQGSEATYESGFVIDKFPISRPNLTFSTLTVSNMSPEDSSIYLCSATGHLNTEAFFGQGTRLTVV.